The present entry profiles one TCR beta chain with its context. Its target antigen remains unknown. This entry comes from a study of monozygotic twins with inflammatory bowel disease (dated by TCRdb to between 2017 and 2020). Looking at the study overall: A total of some 28 monozygotic twin pairs were included in the full study, comprising nine German pairs (four IBD-concordant, five IBD-discordant) and 19 IBD-discordant Danish pairs. The search for disease-associated traits relied mainly on comparing IBD patients with their genetically identical healthy co-twins within discordant pairs. Each individual had, on average, about 151 000 unique TCRalpha sequences and 181 000 unique TCRbeta sequences available for analysis. General findings and caveats noted by the study authors: Distinction between different T cell subtypes could not be achieved in the analysis. Because patients were on differing immunosuppressive treatments, the repertoires may have picked up extra background noise and inter-individual variability. Fewer clonotypes were shared with other individuals by IBD patients than by healthy twins, most markedly in patients showing signs of disease activity. TCRbeta repertoire diversity, by inverse Simpson index, was decreased in IBD patients compared with their healthy co-twins. No single strong signal or clonotype linked to IBD turned up in the results, so the idea that one exists was not supported. Repertoire similarity did not differ between concordant and discordant twins, which could be due to limited statistical power.

From each donor, a roughly 2.5 ml peripheral blood sample was drawn into PAXgene tubes and stored at -80 degrees C. Total RNA was isolated from whole blood with the PAXgene blood miRNA kit on an automated QIAcube, without T cell sorting. Peripheral blood from monozygotic twin pairs concordant or discordant for inflammatory bowel disease was subjected to deep TCRalpha and TCRbeta repertoire profiling with unique molecular barcoding. Smoking habits were recorded for all twin pairs, and each individual was classified as a current, former or never smoker. From cysteine to phenylalanine, the CDR3 is 15 amino acids long. No coding sequence is recorded. The germline V gene specifies ENHRY as CDR1 and SYGVKD as CDR2. The library was generated by 5' RACE. The input for every TCR library was around 3,800 ng of total RNA. cDNA was synthesized with SMARTScribe reverse transcriptase in eight separate reactions per sample. Unique molecular identifiers containing a 6-nucleotide sample barcode were introduced through template switching during cDNA synthesis. TCRalpha and TCRbeta cDNA was amplified by two nested PCRs of 16 and 9 cycles, with bead purification after each PCR. Before amplification, the cDNA was treated with uracil DNA-glycosylase and purified using the QIAquick PCR purification kit. The second PCR added Illumina TruSeq-compatible adapters along with sample-specific barcodes. Library quality and concentration were assessed using TapeStation and Qubit, and 5 to 6 ng of each library was pooled. Sequencing of the pooled libraries was done on an Illumina HiSeq2500 single-index Rapid Run using custom sequencing primers and 2 x 100 bp reads. As for the authors' bioinformatics: PCR and sequencing errors were corrected by UMI-based consensus assembly using MiGEC version 1.2.6. MiXCR version 2.1.1 was used to carry out V(D)J alignment, clonotype assembly and CDR3 extraction. Normalisation of gene usage, clonotype sharing and MAIT/NKT TCR abundance was achieved by analysing the top 1000, 10 000 and 20 000 clonotypes per sample. Diversity was computed as the inverse Simpson index with the vegan R package after downsampling to 27 000 UMIs. Paired Mann-Whitney U tests were applied to discordant twin pairs, and Benjamini-Hochberg correction was used for multiple testing. TCRdb reprocessed the public reads and reports one entry per CDR3 protein sequence, without DNA. In this record, the V and J calls reflect TCRdb's handling and not the investigators' own analysis. This sample's table has entries for 45,000 or so distinct CDR3 sequences. The ten largest clones take up 5.3% of the sample.

The sequencing input was blood. In this chain, TRBV10-3 is recombined with TRBJ2-1; TCRdb lists TRBD2, though no DNA is available to test this call. The receptor was derived from a human donor with ulcerative colitis or Crohn's disease, or a healthy co-twin of an affected twin (not recorded which). The CDR3 protein sequence reads: CAISEPGLEKNEQFF.